This T cell receptor (beta chain) was sequenced for a study of persistence of HIV-infected CD4 T cells. Notes on the study in general: TCRbeta richness was lower in CMV- and Gag-responding cells than in anti-CD3/anti-CD28-responding cells. Degenerate expanded CDR3beta sequences were enriched among CMV- and Gag-responding cells.

Germline loops: CDR1 LNHNV, CDR2 YYDKDF (reference sequence). Trimming removed 0 bases at V and 5 bases at J, with 5 bases between. The CDR3 length is 13 residues. The stimulus was lysate of CMV-infected fibroblasts, about 10 ug/mL. CD40L-negative CD69-negative CD45RO-high memory CD4+ T cells were sorted as populations depleted of antigen-responding cells. With regard to this clone: Its specificity is unknown.

The immunoSEQ assay was version 4, run in survey mode. Profiling relied on immunoSEQ multiplex PCR, and the TCRdb table lists in-frame clones only, not all of them. The sample records some 28,000 clones, roughly 86% being singletons. The rearrangement links TRBV15 to TRBJ1-5; D gene unclear. Sequencing used CD4+ T cells sorted from PBMCs after roughly 19-hour stimulation, obtained from a patient who received antiretroviral therapy. This TCR was sampled from an adult man with HIV who was CMV-seropositive. The chain's CDR3 is CATSRDNDQPQHF. In DNA form, the CDR3 reads TGTGCCACCAGCAGAGATAATGATCAGCCCCAGCATTTT.